This entry is about one T cell receptor beta chain. What it recognizes is unknown. V was shortened by 7 bases and J by 6 bases, with 10 bases between the two germline ends. CDR1 SGHRS and CDR2 YFSETQ come from the germline V gene. The CDR3 is 11 residues long. This specimen belongs to a study of identifying expanded T cells in peripheral blood. No infections or other immune events were documented during collection. Measured with immunoSEQ multiplex PCR; TCRdb has only the in-frame clones, and not every one. In the table there are about 130,000 clones, roughly 90% of which are singletons. Study findings and constraints: Over around two and four weeks, about 15 and 19 clones changed, versus 1.2 between replicates. Approximately two-week clone count variance significantly increased as total template count grew.

The rearrangement joins TRBV5-1 to TRBJ1-1; no reliable D call. The specimen sequenced was blood. The TCR was taken from a person aged 18 to 70 in good health. The CDR3 sequence: CASHGEAEAFF. The DNA of the CDR3 is TGCGCCAGCCACGGAGAAGCTGAAGCTTTCTTT.